The clone carrying this T cell receptor beta chain was picked up a small number of times. The data derive from a study of blood T cell repertoires in COVID-19. On the study more broadly: Samples of COVID-19 (acute and convalescent) were obtained from the United States, Italy and Spain. Sources were T cells, B-cell-depleted T cells, or PBMCs; the material itself was cDNA or gDNA.

Per the study methods: Researchers report that nucleated cell counts were estimated from reference gene primer amplification. Sequencing was performed with immunoSEQ multiplex PCR; in TCRdb, only in-frame clones are kept and a portion is missing. Clone size and the V and J calls come from that table; the DNA yielded D and trimming. The sample holds about 220,000 clones, around 80% seen once. The sample was peripheral blood. The source is a man aged 40-49 years who had recovered from COVID-19.

CDR3 nucleotide sequence: TGTGCCAGCAGAGGACTAGCGGGCCTTCCGTCGGGCACCGGGGAGCTGTTTTTT. This gives the protein CASRGLAGLPSGTGELFF. This chain uses TRBV2 with TRBJ2-2; TRBD2 aligns across 11 bases. In germline, CDR1 is SNHLY, CDR2 FYNNEI. CDR3 length: 18 residues. V trimming: 6 bases; J trimming: 4 bases; junction bases outside the gene matches: 13.